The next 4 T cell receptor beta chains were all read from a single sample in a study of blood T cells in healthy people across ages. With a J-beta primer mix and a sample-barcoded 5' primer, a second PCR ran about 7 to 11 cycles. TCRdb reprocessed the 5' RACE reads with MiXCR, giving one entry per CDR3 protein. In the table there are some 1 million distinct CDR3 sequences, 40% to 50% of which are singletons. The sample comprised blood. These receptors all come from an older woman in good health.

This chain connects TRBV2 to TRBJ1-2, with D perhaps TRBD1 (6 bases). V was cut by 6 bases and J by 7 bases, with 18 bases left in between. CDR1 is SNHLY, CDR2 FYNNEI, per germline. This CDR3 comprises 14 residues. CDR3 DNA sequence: TGTGCCAGCAGGGGGGGCTTTCTTCAGAGTGGCTACACCTTC. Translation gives CASRGGFLQSGYTF.

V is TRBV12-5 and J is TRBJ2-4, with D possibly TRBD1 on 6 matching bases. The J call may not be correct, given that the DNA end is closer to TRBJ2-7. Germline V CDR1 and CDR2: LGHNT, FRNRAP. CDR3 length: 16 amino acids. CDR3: CASGEARDISSYEQYF. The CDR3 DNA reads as TGTGCTAGTGGGGAGGCCCGGGACATTTCGTCCTACGAGCAGTACTTC.

The CDR3 region is CASSNDPGQGAPTYEQYF. The CDR3 DNA reads as TGTGCCAGCAGCAACGACCCGGGACAGGGGGCCCCCACCTACGAGCAGTACTTC. V is TRBV7-9 and J is TRBJ2-7; TRBD1 matches at 12 bases. There are 18 residues in the CDR3. The trim removed 5 bases at V and 2 bases at J, leaving 13 bases unmatched. Germline V gives CDR1 SEHNR, CDR2 FQNEAQ (reference sequence).

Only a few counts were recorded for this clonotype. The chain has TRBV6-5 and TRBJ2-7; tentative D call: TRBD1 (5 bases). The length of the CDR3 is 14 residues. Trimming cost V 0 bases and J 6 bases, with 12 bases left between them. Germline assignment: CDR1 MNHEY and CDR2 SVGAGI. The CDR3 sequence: CASSYSNGAGEQYF. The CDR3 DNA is TGTGCCAGCAGTTACTCGAATGGGGCCGGCGAGCAGTACTTC.